The TCR beta chain under discussion was sequenced for a study of a mutant IDH1 vaccine in newly diagnosed glioma. Study at large: Either 4-6 weeks after radiotherapy alone or alongside temozolomide, vaccination was begun. Pretreatment consisted of radiotherapy, temozolomide, or both, with most receiving both. Regarding the study as a whole: Vaccination elicited immune responses in 80% to 95% of patients. Apparently unrelated to pseudoprogression were changes in the top peripheral T cell clonotypes.

Profiling relied on immunoSEQ multiplex PCR, and the TCRdb table lists in-frame clones only, not all of them. In the table there are about 66,000 clones, about 88% of which are singletons. This clone was detected once. Its cognate antigen is unknown. Time point here: week 11, during vaccination. Doses of 300 ug of mutant IDH1 20-mer peptide were given with topical imiquimod. The V gene lost 5 bases and the J gene lost 0 bases, with 17 bases spanning the gap. The CDR3 totals 16 residues. Germline V gene sequence: CDR1 SGHTA, CDR2 FQGNSA. Sequencing used PBMCs, obtained from a glioma patient whose treatment included an IDH1 peptide vaccine. V is TRBV7-2 and J is TRBJ2-7; D is unclear. This TCR was sampled from a woman aged 50 to 60 with glioma. CDR3 nucleotides: TGTGCCAGCAGCCCGCGACTGTCGGATAGCTCCTACGAGCAGTACTTC. This encodes CASSPRLSDSSYEQYF.